The rows below give T cell receptor beta chains drawn from one sample of a study of blood T cell repertoires in COVID-19. The method was immunoSEQ multiplex PCR; TCRdb's version includes in-frame clones alone and lacks a portion of them. Among roughly 320,000 clones listed, over 75% were seen once. Sequenced input: peripheral blood. These receptors originate from a human donor in a cohort sampled during active COVID-19. Both conserved end residues are part of each CDR3. Fields, in order: J gene, V gene, clone size, D gene, CDR3 protein, CDR3 DNA. The D gene is left open where the match is weak. Clone size is shown for a subset of rows, as once, few, many or a class of expanded clone.

J gene: TRBJ1-5
V gene: TRBV19
clone size: .
D gene: .
CDR3 protein: CASSIGAANQPQHF
CDR3 DNA: TGTGCCAGTAGTATTGGGGCAGCAAATCAGCCCCAGCATTTT

J gene: TRBJ2-7
V gene: TRBV5-1
clone size: .
D gene: .
CDR3 protein: CASSLMGHHYEQYF
CDR3 DNA: TGCGCCAGCAGCTTGATGGGACATCACTACGAGCAGTACTTC

J gene: TRBJ1-1
V gene: TRBV11-2
clone size: .
D gene: .
CDR3 protein: CASSPGMMNTEAFF
CDR3 DNA: TGTGCCAGCAGCCCAGGGATGATGAACACTGAAGCTTTCTTT

J gene: TRBJ1-1
V gene: TRBV11-1
clone size: .
D gene: .
CDR3 protein: CASSIRQDEAFF
CDR3 DNA: TGTGCCAGCAGCATAAGACAGGATGAAGCTTTCTTT

J gene: TRBJ2-7
V gene: TRBV5-8
clone size: .
D gene: .
CDR3 protein: CASRRGGQGFYEQYF
CDR3 DNA: TGTGCCAGCAGGCGGGGAGGCCAGGGATTCTACGAGCAGTACTTC

J gene: TRBJ1-1
V gene: TRBV29-1
clone size: .
D gene: TRBD1
CDR3 protein: CSLDRGGTEAFF
CDR3 DNA: TGCAGCCTCGACAGGGGGGGAACTGAAGCTTTCTTT

J gene: TRBJ2-1
V gene: TRBV20-1
clone size: .
D gene: TRBD2
CDR3 protein: CSASLAGSPSYNEQFF
CDR3 DNA: TGCAGTGCTAGTCTAGCGGGTAGTCCGTCCTACAATGAGCAGTTCTTC

J gene: TRBJ2-2
V gene: TRBV19
clone size: .
D gene: .
CDR3 protein: CASSLRADTGELFF
CDR3 DNA: TGTGCCAGTAGTCTCAGGGCGGACACCGGGGAGCTGTTTTTT

J gene: TRBJ1-2
V gene: TRBV2
clone size: many
D gene: .
CDR3 protein: CASSAYTGFGYTF
CDR3 DNA: TGTGCCAGCAGTGCATATACAGGGTTTGGCTACACCTTC

J gene: TRBJ2-1
V gene: TRBV6-5
clone size: .
D gene: TRBD2
CDR3 protein: CASSPSGALYNEQFF
CDR3 DNA: TGTGCCAGCAGTCCTAGCGGGGCACTATACAATGAGCAGTTCTTC